Listed here is a single T cell receptor (beta chain). Trimming left V 3 bases short and J 2 bases short, with 17 bases between. In germline, CDR1 is SGHRS, CDR2 YFSETQ. The CDR3 sequence is 16 residues long. This sample is drawn from a study of blood T cells in healthy people across ages. The second PCR ran roughly 6 to 12 cycles with a sample-barcoded 5' primer and J-beta primers. Each sample yielded at least 2.5 million CDR3-containing paired-end reads. TCRdb reprocessed the 5' RACE reads with MiXCR, giving one entry per CDR3 protein. The data contain hundreds of thousands of distinct CDR3 sequences, 49% of them singletons.

This receptor was obtained from a woman aged 55 to 70 in good health. V and J are TRBV5-1 and TRBJ2-5; D call uncertain. Sequenced input: blood. The DNA of the CDR3 is TGCGCCAGCAGCTCACCTCGGGCCCCGGCTCAAGAGACCCAGTACTTC. Its translation is CASSSPRAPAQETQYF.